This T cell receptor beta chain was sequenced during a study of monozygotic twins with cystic fibrosis. Study summary: With approximately 14 PCR cycles, barcoded libraries came from roughly 3 micrograms of fragmented DNA. Study results and limitations: Monozygotic CF twin pairs shared significantly more nucleotide-identical clonotypes than unrelated CF individuals did. Median Simpson clonality of approximately 0.01 suggested naive T cells predominated. V usage most resembled the co-twin in 13 of 16 pairs.

With 0 bases removed from V and 2 bases from J, the gap between germline ends came to 8 bases. Germline values: CDR1 SGDLS, CDR2 YYNGEE. CDR3 length: 15 residues. On this clone: Its specificity is unknown.

Profiled with immunoSEQ multiplex PCR; TCRdb holds only in-frame clones, not every one. The sample has roughly 14,000 clones; 85% to 95% are singletons. The sequence was collected from a girl aged 2 to 9 with cystic fibrosis. V usage is TRBV9 and J usage is TRBJ2-2, with D maybe TRBD1 (6 bases). Sequencing input: blood. The CDR3 is CASSVGTANTGELFF. In DNA, the CDR3 is TGTGCCAGCAGCGTAGGGACAGCCAACACCGGGGAGCTGTTTTTT.